Listed below are T cell receptor beta chains from one sample, sequenced in a study of blood T cell repertoires in COVID-19. Sequenced by immunoSEQ multiplex PCR; TCRdb stores in-frame clones only, minus some. The sample lists more than 150,000 clones; approximately 87% were seen once. What was sequenced was peripheral blood. The origin of the receptors is a woman between 65 and 79 years old with acute or convalescent COVID-19. CDR3s include the opening cysteine and the closing phenylalanine or tryptophan. The D gene is left open where the match is weak. Clone size, where shown, is once, few, many, or a class for clones that have expanded.

D	size	V	J	CDR3	DNA
-	few	TRBV12-3/TRBV12-4	TRBJ1-1	CASSAGSTEAFF	TGTGCCAGCAGTGCAGGGTCCACTGAAGCTTTCTTT
-	-	TRBV24-1	TRBJ1-2	CATSDPTNYGYTF	TGTGCCACCAGTGATCCCACAAACTATGGCTACACCTTC
TRBD1	-	TRBV9	TRBJ1-1	CASSVLHGTGPVEAFF	TGTGCCAGCAGCGTACTCCACGGGACAGGGCCGGTTGAAGCTTTCTTT
-	-	TRBV19	TRBJ1-5	CASSRGNQPQHF	TGTGCCAGCTCACGGGGGAATCAGCCCCAGCATTTT
-	-	TRBV4-2	TRBJ2-3	CASSQDPRGGSTDTQYF	TGTGCCAGCAGCCAAGACCCTCGAGGGGGTTCCACAGATACGCAGTATTTT
-	once	TRBV4-1	TRBJ2-7	CASSQVTKPGHAPYEQYF	TGCGCCAGCAGCCAAGTGACCAAGCCGGGACATGCCCCCTACGAGCAGTACTTC
-	-	TRBV5-1	TRBJ2-3	CASSLQGDVGTDTQYF	TGCGCCAGCAGCTTGCAAGGGGATGTCGGCACAGATACGCAGTATTTT
-	once	TRBV3-1/TRBV3-2	TRBJ1-1	CASCPRPGHEAFF	TGTGCCAGCTGCCCCCGACCGGGACACGAAGCTTTCTTT
TRBD1	-	TRBV4-2	TRBJ1-6	CASSHDRESSPLHF	TGTGCCAGCAGCCACGACAGGGAGAGTTCACCCCTCCACTTT
-	-	TRBV4-1	TRBJ1-4	CASSQVGFREREKLFF	TGCGCCAGCAGCCAAGTAGGTTTCAGGGAAAGGGAAAAACTGTTTTTT
TRBD1	once	TRBV5-1	TRBJ1-6	CASSWGQGAYSPLHF	TGCGCCAGCAGCTGGGGACAGGGGGCGTATTCACCCCTCCACTTT
TRBD2	-	TRBV7-9	TRBJ2-1	CASSPGLDRQFF	TGTGCCAGCAGCCCCGGACTAGATCGGCAGTTCTTC
TRBD1	-	TRBV18	TRBJ2-1	CASSRQGSYNEQFF	TGTGCCAGCTCGCGACAGGGCTCCTACAATGAGCAGTTCTTC
-	-	TRBV9	TRBJ2-1	CASSVGGIYNEQFF	TGTGCCAGCAGCGTAGGCGGGATCTACAATGAGCAGTTCTTC
-	once	TRBV5-6	TRBJ2-3	CASSFGYTDTQYF	TGTGCCAGCAGCTTCGGGTACACAGATACGCAGTATTTT
-	-	TRBV7-2	TRBJ2-1	CASSHPGNEQFF	TGTGCCAGCAGCCATCCCGGCAATGAGCAGTTCTTC
TRBD1	-	TRBV7-9	TRBJ2-3	CASSRDRYTDTQYF	TGTGCCAGCAGCCGGGACAGGTACACAGATACGCAGTATTTT
TRBD1	-	TRBV7-2	TRBJ2-7	CASSSPPDRMAYEQYF	TGTGCCAGCAGCTCCCCTCCGGACAGGATGGCCTACGAGCAGTACTTC
TRBD1	-	TRBV24-1	TRBJ2-7	CATSGTGPSYEQYF	TGTGCCACCAGTGGGACAGGGCCTTCCTACGAGCAGTACTTC
-	-	TRBV7-6	TRBJ1-1	CASSLTGRTEAFF	TGTGCCAGCAGCTTAACAGGGCGGACTGAAGCTTTCTTT
TRBD1	-	TRBV19	TRBJ1-5	CASRSDRGSNQPQHF	TGTGCCAGCAGATCGGACAGGGGAAGTAACCAGCCCCAGCATTTT
-	-	TRBV15	TRBJ2-4	CATSRDRGQGLVPIQYF	TGTGCCACCAGCAGAGATCGGGGCCAGGGGCTCGTCCCCATTCAGTACTTC
-	-	TRBV28	TRBJ1-2	CASSPGNYGYTF	TGTGCCAGCAGTCCAGGAAATTATGGCTACACCTTC
TRBD2	few	TRBV2	TRBJ2-1	CASSEVGLAGRNEQFF	TGTGCCAGCAGTGAAGTGGGACTAGCAGGGCGCAATGAGCAGTTCTTC
TRBD1	few	TRBV3-1/TRBV3-2	TRBJ1-5	CAPGTGNGPQHF	TGTGCCCCCGGGACAGGCAACGGGCCCCAGCATTTT
-	-	TRBV3-1/TRBV3-2	TRBJ1-2	CASIGGNYGYTF	TGTGCCAGTATAGGAGGAAACTATGGCTACACCTTC
TRBD1	-	TRBV5-1	TRBJ1-1	CASSFQGADTEAFF	TGCGCCAGCAGCTTTCAGGGGGCGGACACTGAAGCTTTCTTT
-	-	TRBV28	TRBJ2-3	CASSPGGARGYF	TGTGCCAGCAGCCCGGGCGGGGCGCGGGGGTATTTT
-	-	TRBV5-1	TRBJ2-2	CASSLARVGNTGELFF	TGCGCCAGCAGCTTGGCCAGGGTAGGGAACACCGGGGAGCTGTTTTTT
-	once	TRBV5-1	TRBJ2-3	CASSSLDITTDTQYF	TGCGCCAGCAGCTCATTGGACATAACTACAGATACGCAGTATTTT
-	-	TRBV27	TRBJ1-4	CASSLGGMNEKLFF	TGTGCCAGCAGTTTAGGAGGGATGAATGAAAAACTGTTTTTT
TRBD2	-	TRBV6-5	TRBJ2-5	CASRAGGEETQYF	TGTGCCAGCAGGGCGGGGGGCGAAGAGACCCAGTACTTC
TRBD1	-	TRBV19	TRBJ2-2	CASSTPSGTGFSGELFF	TGTGCCAGTAGTACGCCCTCCGGGACAGGGTTCAGCGGGGAGCTGTTTTTT
TRBD1	-	TRBV10-3	TRBJ2-5	CAIAGGFETQYF	TGTGCCATCGCAGGGGGCTTTGAGACCCAGTACTTC
-	-	TRBV19	TRBJ1-6	CASSDSPQTPLHF	TGTGCCAGTAGCGACTCCCCACAAACACCCCTCCACTTT
-	-	TRBV3-1/TRBV3-2	TRBJ1-2	CASSGGSGYTF	TGTGCCAGCAGCGGAGGGAGTGGCTACACCTTC
-	-	TRBV10-1	TRBJ1-1	CASSEAGGLNTEAFF	TGCGCCAGCAGTGAAGCTGGGGGGTTGAACACTGAAGCTTTCTTT
-	once	TRBV4-2	TRBJ1-5	CASSQDSQGPFETPQHF	TGTGCCAGCAGCCAAGATTCCCAGGGGCCTTTCGAAACGCCCCAGCATTTT
-	-	TRBV24-1	TRBJ1-2	CATSDSSGSRIYGYTF	TGTGCCACCAGTGACTCATCAGGGTCGCGGATCTACGGCTACACCTTC
TRBD1	-	TRBV10-3	TRBJ1-3	CAIRPGQGTAAGNTIYF	TGTGCCATCAGACCGGGACAGGGAACGGCGGCTGGAAACACCATATATTTT
TRBD2	-	TRBV5-1	TRBJ2-1	CASSLGLAIGEQFF	TGCGCCAGCAGCTTGGGACTAGCGATCGGTGAGCAGTTCTTC
-	-	TRBV4-3	TRBJ1-1	CASSVLWAGKNTEAFF	TGCGCCAGCAGTGTTCTCTGGGCAGGGAAGAACACTGAAGCTTTCTTT